Included here is one T cell receptor (beta chain) sequence, with context. The repertoire was sequenced with immunoSEQ multiplex PCR; TCRdb's copy has only in-frame clones and lacks some. The sample contains about 44,000 clones, 94% of which appear only once. This entry belongs to a study of human thymus T cells. This receptor was identified in a boy in the first two years of life with a congenital heart defect but otherwise immunologically healthy. Material: blood.

CDR3 protein: CASRGQGAIETQYF. CDR3 sequence (DNA): TGTGCCAGTAGAGGACAGGGGGCGATCGAGACCCAGTACTTC. The chain employs TRBV19 and TRBJ2-5, with 11 bases that match TRBD1. Germline lookup yields CDR1 LNHDA and CDR2 SQIVND (reference sequence). This CDR3 spans 14 amino acids. The trim removed 6 bases at V and 5 bases at J, leaving 5 bases unmatched.